One and the same sample provided the 13 T cell receptor beta chains below, sequenced in a study of T cells in Graves' hyperthyroidism and ophthalmopathy. There were TCR beta CDR3 regions amplified from RNA transcripts. HTBI primers were employed in a first-round RT-PCR of the TCR CDR3. TCRdb used MiXCR to reprocess the multiplex PCR reads, holding one entry per CDR3 protein. The table lists fewer than 300,000 distinct CDR3 sequences, 13% to 15% of them singletons. Sequenced sample: blood. These receptor sequences come from a woman aged 50 to 60 with Graves' hyperthyroidism that later progressed to Graves' ophthalmopathy.

This clonotype was recorded many times. The J gene is TRBJ2-2, the V gene TRBV20-1; D possibly corresponds to TRBD2 (6 bases). V was shortened by 6 bases and J by 1 base, with 15 bases between the two germline ends. CDR3 size: 15 residues. Germline V lookup: CDR1 DFQATT, CDR2 SNEGSKA (reference sequence). The CDR3 region is CSAPVRRGNTGELFF. The CDR3 nucleotides read TGCAGTGCCCCGGTCCGGCGGGGGAACACCGGGGAGCTGTTTTTT.

This clonotype was recorded at least ten times. This chain joins TRBV20-1 and TRBJ2-3; 11 bases map to TRBD1. The CDR3 contains 14 residues. V trimming: 5 bases; J trimming: 2 bases; junction bases outside the gene matches: 3. The V gene's germline CDR1 is DFQATT and CDR2 SNEGSKA (reference sequence). Here the CDR3 reads CSAGGQGVTDTQYF. For the CDR3, the DNA is TGCAGTGCTGGGGGACAGGGGGTCACAGATACGCAGTATTTT.

This clonotype occurred a few times. A much larger clone differs from this one at a single base, so this may be a read error. V usage is TRBV20-1 and J usage is TRBJ2-7; no clear D gene. Trimming took off 3 bases at V and 5 bases at J, with 14 bases between the two ends. The CDR3 is made up of 13 amino acids. Germline V CDR1 and CDR2: DFQATT, SNEGSKA (reference sequence). This CDR3 is CSASLQGFNEQYF. The DNA for the CDR3 is TGCAGTGCTAGTCTCCAAGGCTTCAACGAGCAGTACTTC.

At least ten counts were recorded for this clonotype. As DNA, the CDR3 is TGTGCCAGCATGGACAGGGCTGGGGCCAACGTCCTGACTTTC. Its protein product is CASMDRAGANVLTF. The rearrangement links TRBV2 to TRBJ2-6, with 8 bases that match TRBD1. This CDR3 region has 14 residues. Germline-derived CDR1 and CDR2 are SNHLY and FYNNEI. V gave up 7 bases and J gave up 2 bases; unmatched junction bases: 1. Drawing the rest from reference TRBV2 and TRBJ2-6, the complete variable domain is EPEVTQTPSHQVTQMGQEVILRCVPISNHLYFYWYRQILGQKVEFLVSFYNNEISEKSEIFDDQFSVERPDGSNFTLKIRSTKLEDSAMYFCASMDRAGANVLTFGAGSRLTVL.

This sequence joins TRBV6-5 and TRBJ2-1, with TRBD2 matching 9 bases. CDR1 MNHEY and CDR2 SVGAGI come from the germline V gene. The CDR3 runs 16 residues. With V trimmed by 2 bases and J by 4 bases, 6 bases remained unmatched. The CDR3 nucleotides are TGTGCCAGCAGTTACCGGGCTAGCGGGGTGTACAATGAGCAGTTCTTC. Its translation is CASSYRASGVYNEQFF.

Comment on this clonotype: A much larger clone differs by one base, so this may be a read error. The CDR3 region has the DNA TGCAGTGCTGCAAGGACAGGAGCTATTGAAGCTTTCTTT. Protein sequence: CSAARTGAIEAFF. This sequence joins TRBV20-1 and TRBJ1-1, with 7 nucleotides matching TRBD1. Germline V CDR1 and CDR2: DFQATT, SNEGSKA (reference sequence). This CDR3 is built from 13 residues. The junction had 10 bases not matched to a gene; V was cut back by 5 bases and J by 7 bases.

Many counts were recorded for this clonotype. The chain is built from TRBV29-1 and TRBJ1-4; TRBD1 matches 9 bases. V shed 6 bases, J shed 7 bases, and the junction held 12 bases outside the gene matches. In germline, CDR1 is SQVTM, CDR2 ANQGSEA. The CDR3 extends over 15 amino acids. DNA of the CDR3: TGCAGCGTCTGGGCGGGGGACAGGGTAACTGAAAAACTGTTTTTT. This gives the protein CSVWAGDRVTEKLFF.

This clonotype was seen more than once but under ten times. The V and J genes are TRBV28 and TRBJ1-3, with D perhaps matching TRBD1 (5 bases). Trimming pared 4 bases from V and 4 bases from J, leaving 20 bases between. Germline V gene data show CDR1 as MDHEN and CDR2 as SYDVKM. The length of the CDR3 is 17 residues. As DNA, the CDR3 is TGTGCCAGCAGTTCCCAAACGACCGGTAGGGGAGGAAACACCATATATTTT. Its translation is CASSSQTTGRGGNTIYF.

This clonotype was picked up many times. The rearrangement uses TRBV10-3 and TRBJ2-7, with 12 bases identical to TRBD1. J was trimmed by 7 bases and V by 4 bases; bases with no gene match: 11. This CDR3 is built from 16 residues. In germline, CDR1 is ENHRY, CDR2 SYGVKD. CDR3 in amino acids: CAISAMPGQGAKEQYF. As DNA, the CDR3 is TGTGCCATCAGTGCTATGCCGGGACAGGGGGCGAAGGAGCAGTACTTC.

This clonotype was seen at least ten times. The rearrangement joins TRBV29-1 to TRBJ2-3; 9 nucleotides agree with TRBD1. With V trimmed by 4 bases and J by 3 bases, 5 bases remained unmatched. Germline V CDR1 and CDR2: SQVTM, ANQGSEA. This CDR3 spans 14 amino acids. The CDR3 reads CSVGGTGKTDTQYF. The CDR3 DNA is TGCAGCGTTGGCGGGACAGGGAAGACAGATACGCAGTATTTT.

This clonotype appeared many times. This rearrangement joins TRBV2 to TRBJ2-1, with 7 nucleotides matching TRBD2. CDR1 SNHLY and CDR2 FYNNEI come from the germline V gene. Trimming at V came to 11 bases and at J to 0 bases, leaving 7 bases not matched to a gene. The CDR3 is made up of 14 amino acids. The CDR3 spells CAGKAGSSYNEQFF. Written as DNA, the CDR3 is TGTGCCGGTAAAGCGGGGAGCTCCTACAATGAGCAGTTCTTC. The whole variable domain, remainder taken from reference TRBV2 and TRBJ2-1, is EPEVTQTPSHQVTQMGQEVILRCVPISNHLYFYWYRQILGQKVEFLVSFYNNEISEKSEIFDDQFSVERPDGSNFTLKIRSTKLEDSAMYFCAGKAGSSYNEQFFGPGTRLTVL.

This sequence joins TRBV18 and TRBJ1-2, with 12 bases matching TRBD1. The CDR3 consists of 16 residues. Germline-derived CDR1 and CDR2 are KGHSH and LQKENI. The junction had 6 bases not matched to a gene; V was cut back by 2 bases and J by 5 bases. Here the CDR3 DNA reads TGTGCCAGCTCACCAGGGACAGGGGGCGCGGATTATGGCTACACCTTC. Translating it yields CASSPGTGGADYGYTF.

V and J are TRBV5-6 and TRBJ1-5; 12 positions agree with TRBD1. The trim removed 4 bases at V and 6 bases at J, leaving 5 bases unmatched. The length of the CDR3 is 15 residues. Germline CDR1 reads SGHDT; CDR2 reads YYEEEE. The CDR3 DNA sequence: TGTGCCAGCAGCGCCGGGACAGGGGGCGTTCAGCCCCAGCATTTT. Translating gives CASSAGTGGVQPQHF.